This TCR beta chain was observed in a study of T cell repertoires in cytomegalovirus infection. This clonotype was recorded a few times. The V gene end was trimmed by 5 bases and the J gene end by 1 base; junction bases not matched to a gene: 3. This CDR3 has 14 amino acids. From germline, CDR1 is SQVTM and CDR2 ANQGSEA. MiXCR was run by TCRdb on the reads, yielding one entry per CDR3 protein. The sample holds 200,000 to 300,000 distinct CDR3 sequences, roughly an eighth seen once. The sequencing input was PBMCs. The sequence derives from a human donor in good health (CMV status not recorded). Some clones in this sample may be carry-over from other donors' samples. The chain recombines TRBV29-1 with TRBJ2-1; 9 bases fit TRBD1. For the CDR3, the DNA is TGCAGCGTTCTCGGACAGGGGTCCTACAATGAGCAGTTCTTC. Translated, it gives CSVLGQGSYNEQFF.